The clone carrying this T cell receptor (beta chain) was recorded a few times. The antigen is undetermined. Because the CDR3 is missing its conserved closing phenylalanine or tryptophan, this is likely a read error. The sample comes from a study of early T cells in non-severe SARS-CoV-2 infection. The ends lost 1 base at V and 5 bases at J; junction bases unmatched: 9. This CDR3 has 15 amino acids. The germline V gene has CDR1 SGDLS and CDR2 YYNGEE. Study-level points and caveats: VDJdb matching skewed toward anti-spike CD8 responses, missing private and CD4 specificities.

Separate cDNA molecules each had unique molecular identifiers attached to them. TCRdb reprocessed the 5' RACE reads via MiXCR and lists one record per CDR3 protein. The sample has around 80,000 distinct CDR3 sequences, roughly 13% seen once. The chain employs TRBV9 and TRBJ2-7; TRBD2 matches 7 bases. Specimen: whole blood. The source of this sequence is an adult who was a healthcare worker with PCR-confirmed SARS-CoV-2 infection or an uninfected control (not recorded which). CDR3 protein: CASSVSGARGHEQYL. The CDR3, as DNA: TGTGCCAGCAGCGTAAGCGGGGCTCGGGGACACGAGCAGTACCTC.